Following are 7 T cell receptor beta chains from one sample sequenced in a study of tissue T cells after allogeneic stem cell transplantation. Time point: mouse harvest day 7 after allogeneic transplant. Each mouse received 10^7 T-cell-depleted marrow cells plus 10^6 splenic CD5+ T cells by tail vein. Generated by immunoSEQ multiplex PCR, the TCRdb table keeps only in-frame clones and is missing some. The profile shows under 4,500 clones, around 50% of them singletons. The sample consisted of lymph node tissue. All receptors derive from a female BALB/c mouse given C57BL/6 T cells with graft-versus-host disease after an allogeneic hematopoietic cell transplant.

With regard to this clone: The listed genes are named as in mouse. The read is 1 residue too short to cover the CDR3 end, so that end is filled in from the germline J gene. V usage is TRBV12-1 and J usage is TRBJ2-7; 9 bases line up with TRBD2. Trimming cost V 0 bases and J 3 bases; bases outside gene matches: 2. CDR1 is SGHSN and CDR2 is HYEKVE in the germline V gene. The CDR3 sequence is 14 residues long. CDR3 bases read: TGTGCCAGCTCTCTCTGGGGGGGCTTCTATGAACAGTAC. This sequence encodes CASSLWGGFYEQY. The entire CDR3 is CASSLWGGFYEQYF.

Worth noting for this clone: Gene names and germline match the mouse. The read stops 1 residue short of the end of the CDR3; the missing end is completed from the germline J gene. V gene TRBV12-2 combines with J gene TRBJ2-7; TRBD2 matches 10 bases. The CDR3 runs to 14 residues. V shed 0 bases and J 2 bases; nucleotides not matched to a gene: 0. Germline V gene sequence: CDR1 SGHLS, CDR2 HYDKME. Partial CDR3 DNA: TGTGCCAGCTCTCTCGACTGGGGGGCCTATGAACAGTAC. Protein: CASSLDWGAYEQY. The whole CDR3 reads CASSLDWGAYEQYF.

Regarding this clone: Here the gene names and germline are mouse. The read ends 1 residue early relative to the CDR3; the germline J gene fills the gap. V is TRBV16 and J is TRBJ1-2; weak D call: TRBD1 (5 bases). Germline V lookup: CDR1 SGHSA, CDR2 FRNQAP. This CDR3 has 13 amino acids. V was trimmed by 1 base and J by 4 bases, leaving 7 bases between them. CDR3 DNA, as far as it was read: TGTGCAAGCAGCTTAGGGGGCGGCTCCGACTACACC. Protein product: CASSLGGGSDYT. The full CDR3 is CASSLGGGSDYTF.

This clone is categorized as medium-sized (0.01 to 0.1%). Any gene name here is a mouse gene name. The observed sequence ends 1 residue before the CDR3 terminus, with the missing tail filled in from the germline J gene. V usage is TRBV13-1 and J usage is TRBJ2-7, with 9 positions matching TRBD2. Trimming removed 1 base from V and 5 bases from J; junction bases left unmatched: 4. The CDR3 sequence is 14 residues long. Germline assignment: CDR1 NSHNY and CDR2 SYGAGN. This CDR3 is CASSDLGGRNEQYF. The part of the CDR3 DNA that was read is TGTGCCAGCAGTGATTTGGGGGGGCGGAATGAACAGTAC.

To note about this clone: Gene names refer to mouse genes. The sequence runs out 1 residue before the end of the CDR3; the remainder is reconstructed from the germline J gene. This rearrangement joins TRBV12-1 to TRBJ2-1; D call uncertain. The length of the CDR3 is 11 residues. Trimming left V 4 bases short and J 3 bases short, with 3 bases between. The germline V gene has CDR1 SGHSN and CDR2 HYEKVE. The DNA read from the CDR3 is TGTGCCAGCTCCTCCTATGCTGAGCAGTTC. This sequence encodes CASSSYAEQF. The full CDR3 sequence reads CASSSYAEQFF.

As for this clone: These gene names are mouse names. From the germline J gene comes the end of the CDR3, since the read stops 1 residue before it. The chain has TRBV13-2 and TRBJ2-5; D gene ambiguous. V gave up 2 bases and J gave up 5 bases, with 9 bases separating them. In germline, CDR1 is NNHNN, CDR2 SYGAGS (reference sequence). This CDR3 has 13 amino acids. CDR3 DNA (partial): TGTGCCAGCGGTGAACAGAGGAGAGACACCCAGTAC. This codes for CASGEQRRDTQY. The whole CDR3 reads CASGEQRRDTQYF.

Worth noting for this clone: The genes and germline here are from mouse. The CDR3 end lies 1 residue beyond the end of the read and is filled in from the germline J gene. This chain connects TRBV23 to TRBJ2-4; the table's D call TRBD1 went unverified against the DNA. The CDR3 runs 16 residues. CDR1 is KGHTA and CDR2 is FQNQQP in the germline V gene. Incomplete CDR3 DNA: TGCTCCAGCAGTCATGACAGGGGGCGCCGTCAAAACACCTTGTAC. Translation gives CSSSHDRGRRQNTLY. Given in full, the CDR3 is CSSSHDRGRRQNTLYF.